This TCR beta chain was obtained from a study of T cells in Graves' hyperthyroidism and ophthalmopathy. This clonotype was seen many times. Antigen: not known. Trimming took 7 bases from V and 5 from J, leaving 9 bases between them. The germline gives CDR1 SNHLY, CDR2 FYNNEI. The CDR3 is made up of 12 amino acids. Using RNA transcripts as the source, TCR beta CDR3 regions were amplified. A first-round RT-PCR of the TCR CDR3 used the HTBI primer set. From the multiplex PCR reads, TCRdb called clonotypes with MiXCR, one entry per CDR3 protein. The repertoire holds about 250,000 distinct CDR3 sequences, with approximately 14% as singletons. Findings of the study overall: Peripheral blood also featured most of the thyroid clonotypes expanded above 0.001. In the analysis, a 13 V-J model separated ophthalmopathy from stable hyperthyroidism.

Preceding any ophthalmopathy symptoms, the blood sample dates from first hyperthyroidism diagnosis. Cells are PBMCs isolated from over 7.5 ml of fresh blood. The rearrangement links TRBV2 to TRBJ2-1; D is undetermined. Sequencing was carried out using blood. This sequence was found in a woman aged 45-59 years with Graves' hyperthyroidism that later progressed to Graves' ophthalmopathy. CDR3 residues: CASTGFDNEQFF. The CDR3 nucleotides read TGTGCCAGCACAGGCTTTGACAATGAGCAGTTCTTC.